This TCR beta chain was retrieved from a study of blood T cell repertoires in COVID-19. On the study more broadly: T cells, B-cell-depleted T cells, or PBMCs provided the cDNA or gDNA that served as material.

The CDR3 contains 13 residues. Trimming cost V 3 bases and J 3 bases, with 10 bases left between them. Germline CDR1 is SGHRS and CDR2 is YFSETQ. TCRdb keeps only in-frame clones here, not all; method: immunoSEQ multiplex PCR. Among around 120,000 clones listed, 65% to 90% were seen once. Sequenced material: PBMCs or T cells enriched from blood (not recorded which). V and J are TRBV5-1 and TRBJ2-7; tentatively, D is TRBD1 (5 bases). The sequence derives from a woman between 50 and 59 years old who had recovered from COVID-19. The CDR3 is CASSSEGVYEQYF. In nucleotides, the CDR3 is TGCGCCAGCAGCTCGGAAGGGGTCTACGAGCAGTACTTC.